The TCR beta chain under discussion was sequenced for a study of CD8 T cells in ankylosing spondylitis (TCRdb year 2017). Broadly, across the study: The study set out to find disease-linked TCR variants by profiling T cell receptor beta repertoires in ankylosing spondylitis patients and healthy donors. The full study cohort comprised around 25 ankylosing spondylitis patients and around 100 healthy donors. Peripheral blood was sampled, and synovial fluid was also collected from ankylosing spondylitis patients.

The sequencing machine was an Illumina HiSeq 2500. TCR beta libraries were prepared by quantitative 5'-RACE with molecular barcodes. In the authors' own workflow: Disease-linked TCR variants were identified with a new computational method built on a probabilistic model of VDJ rearrangement. Clones were called with MiXCR by TCRdb after fastp trimmed the public reads at Q25, and only in-frame beta chains were retained. Rows merge per CDR3 protein into single entries with the most common DNA and genes. The V and J calls come from TCRdb's annotation, not from the publication. This sample holds 30,000 to 40,000 distinct CDR3 sequences; under 13% were observed only once. The ten largest clones add up to roughly 15% of the sample. The sample holds a few counts of this clonotype. Its specific antigen is unknown. No much larger clone is present one base from it, and per-base qualities are unavailable. The cysteine opens and the phenylalanine closes a CDR3 of 15 amino acids. The kept DNA is CDR3 alone, 45 bases in frame from the first base. Sequences SEHNR (CDR1) and FQNEAQ (CDR2) are obtained from the germline V gene (reference sequence). After removal of 5 bases from V and 9 bases from J, the junction retains 7 bases not matched to a gene.

What the authors observed across the whole study: A CD8+ phenotype was shown by the disease-linked clones, which were found at relatively low frequencies in peripheral blood. Some of the motif variants had been reported before in the synovial fluid and blood of reactive arthritis patients, a finding that suggests common disease-initiation mechanisms. Blood from ankylosing spondylitis patients appeared to be characterized by a TCR beta motif made up of seven or eight highly homologous amino acid variants. Significant enrichment of the disease-linked clones was reported in matched synovial fluid samples from ankylosing spondylitis patients.

This receptor was identified in a male donor with ankylosing spondylitis or in good health (not recorded which). The sequence links TRBV7-9 to TRBJ2-1; 13 nucleotides in the junction match TRBD2. The sample comprised blood, either unsorted or a sorted T cell fraction (not recorded which). The nucleotide sequence reads as follows: TGTGCCAGCAGCGAAGGACTAGCGGGAGTAGGTGAGCAGTTCTTC. Translated, this is CASSEGLAGVGEQFF. The full variable domain, completed from the reference TRBV7-9 and TRBJ2-1 proteins outside the CDR3, reads DTGVSQNPRHKITKRGQNVTFRCDPISEHNRLYWYRQTLGQGPEFLTYFQNEAQLEKSRLLSDRFSAERPKGSFSTLEIQRTEQGDSAMYLCASSEGLAGVGEQFFGPGTRLTVL.